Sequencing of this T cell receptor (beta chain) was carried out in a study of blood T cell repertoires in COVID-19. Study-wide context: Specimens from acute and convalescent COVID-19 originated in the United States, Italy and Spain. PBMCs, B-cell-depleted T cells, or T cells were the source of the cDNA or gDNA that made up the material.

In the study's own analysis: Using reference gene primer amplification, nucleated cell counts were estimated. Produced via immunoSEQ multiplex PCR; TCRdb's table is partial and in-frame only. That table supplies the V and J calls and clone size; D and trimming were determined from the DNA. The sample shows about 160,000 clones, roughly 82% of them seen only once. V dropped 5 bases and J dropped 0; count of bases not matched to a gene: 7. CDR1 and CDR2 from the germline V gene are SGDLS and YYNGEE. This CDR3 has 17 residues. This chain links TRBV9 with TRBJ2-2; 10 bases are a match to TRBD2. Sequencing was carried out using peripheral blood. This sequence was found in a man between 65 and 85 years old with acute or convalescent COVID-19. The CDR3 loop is CASRGPSGGANTGELFF. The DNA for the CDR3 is TGTGCCAGCAGGGGACCTAGCGGGGGCGCGAACACCGGGGAGCTGTTTTTT.